The clone carrying this T cell receptor beta chain appeared many times. Its matching antigen is unknown. This sample stems from a study of T cells in Graves' hyperthyroidism and ophthalmopathy. Whole-study findings and limits: Separating ophthalmopathy from stable hyperthyroidism was achieved by a 13 V-J model. Most clonotypes expanded in the thyroid (above 0.001) were also present in blood. The model foresaw ophthalmopathy a median roughly 6 months prior to onset.

RNA transcripts provided the source from which TCR beta CDR3 regions were amplified. TCR CDR3 underwent first-round RT-PCR with the HTBI primer set. MiXCR, applied by TCRdb to the multiplex PCR reads, yields one record per CDR3 protein. The table records more than 500,000 distinct CDR3 sequences, 15% to 20% of them present only once. Any patient presenting with uncontrolled infection, other autoimmune disease, pregnancy or lactation was left out. Sequencing used blood. The sequence came from a woman aged 25 to 39 with Graves' ophthalmopathy.

CDR3 bases: TGCAGCGTTGCATTACGACTAGCGGAGTACAATGAGCAGTTCTTC. Translation gives CSVALRLAEYNEQFF. V gene TRBV29-1 combines with J gene TRBJ2-1, with 9 bases aligning to TRBD2. The CDR3 contains 15 residues. Trimming removed 4 bases from V and 4 bases from J; junction bases left unmatched: 8. Germline CDR1 reads SQVTM; CDR2 reads ANQGSEA.